Below, 5 T cell receptor beta chains from the same sample are listed, as sequenced in a study of T cell repertoires in cytomegalovirus infection. TCRdb independently ran MiXCR on the reads; one entry per CDR3 protein. Counted here are some 350,000 distinct CDR3 sequences, 18% occurring once; the ten biggest clones make up around 9.3%. The sequenced sample was PBMCs. These receptor sequences come from a human donor in good health (CMV status not recorded). Some clones in this sample may be carry-over from other donors' samples.

This sequence joins TRBV12-3 or TRBV12-4 and TRBJ2-2, with 9 positions matching TRBD2. CDR3 size: 15 residues. Germline trimming cut 6 bases from V and 5 bases from J; bases unmatched to any gene: 7. The CDR3 region is CASSLEAGGTGELFF. The CDR3 DNA sequence: TGTGCCAGCAGCCTCGAAGCGGGGGGAACCGGGGAGCTGTTTTTT.

There are many counts of this clonotype. This chain connects TRBV7-9 to TRBJ1-2; D is perhaps TRBD1 (6 bases). CDR3 length equals 15 residues. Germline CDR1 is SEHNR and CDR2 is FQNEAQ (reference sequence). Deletions cut 1 base from V and 6 bases from J, with 15 bases between. In nucleotides, the CDR3 is TGTGCCAGCAGCTTAGATTATCGGGGGGGCCATGGCTACACCTTC. Translated, it gives CASSLDYRGGHGYTF.

The sample holds many counts of this clonotype. This rearrangement joins TRBV7-9 to TRBJ1-4; possibly TRBD1 for D (5 bases). Germline V gene data show CDR1 as SEHNR and CDR2 as FQNEAQ (reference sequence). There are 13 residues in the CDR3. Deletions cut 1 base from V and 8 bases from J, with 8 bases between. The CDR3 DNA follows: TGTGCCAGCAGCTTAGGACAGAGGGAAAAACTGTTTTTT. Protein product: CASSLGQREKLFF.

This clonotype was detected ten times or more. V usage is TRBV7-9 and J usage is TRBJ1-5; weak D call: TRBD1 (5 bases). Between the trimmed V and J ends, which lost 6 bases and 5 bases, there was a span of 20 bases. Germline lookup yields CDR1 SEHNR and CDR2 FQNEAQ (reference sequence). The CDR3 is 16 residues long. Here the CDR3 reads CASSSTDQGMYQPQHF. For the CDR3, the DNA is TGTGCCAGCAGTTCCACGGACCAGGGCATGTATCAGCCCCAGCATTTT.

This clonotype showed up just a few times. V is TRBV2 and J is TRBJ1-1; the D is unclear. V was pared by 0 bases and J by 1 base, with 0 bases between. The germline gives CDR1 SNHLY, CDR2 FYNNEI. The CDR3 totals 12 residues. The CDR3 DNA reads as TGTGCCAGCAGTGAAGCGAACACTGAAGCTTTCTTT. Translation gives CASSEANTEAFF.